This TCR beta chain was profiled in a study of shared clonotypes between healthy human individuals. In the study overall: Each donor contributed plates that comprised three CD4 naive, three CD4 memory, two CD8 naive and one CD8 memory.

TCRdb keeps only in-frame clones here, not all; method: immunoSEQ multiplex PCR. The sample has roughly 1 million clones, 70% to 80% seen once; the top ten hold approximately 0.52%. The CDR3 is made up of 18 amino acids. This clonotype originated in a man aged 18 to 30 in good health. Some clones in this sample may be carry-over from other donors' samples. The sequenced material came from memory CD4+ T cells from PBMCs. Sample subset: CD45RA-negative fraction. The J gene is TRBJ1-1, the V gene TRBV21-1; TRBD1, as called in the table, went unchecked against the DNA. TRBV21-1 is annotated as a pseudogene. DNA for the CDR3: TGTGCCAGCAGCAAAGCGGAGACCAAGGGGAAGGGGAACACTGAAGCTTTCTTT. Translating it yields CASSKAETKGKGNTEAFF.